These 22 T cell receptor beta chains were sequenced from one sample in a study of response to subunit inactivated influenza vaccine. TCRdb reanalysed the RT-PCR reads using MiXCR and keeps one entry per CDR3 protein. In the table there are about 780,000 distinct CDR3 sequences, roughly 20% of which are singletons. The material sequenced was PBMCs from blood, taken less than 6 days after vaccination. These receptors all come from a man aged 45-65 years who received an inactivated influenza vaccine.

The chain carries TRBV10-3 and TRBJ2-1; no definite D call. The CDR3 covers 15 residues. Germline lookup yields CDR1 ENHRY and CDR2 SYGVKD. Deletions cut 0 bases from V and 3 bases from J, with 9 bases between. CDR3 DNA sequence: TGTGCCATCAGTGAGTCGAGTGAGCGCTACAATGAGCAGTTCTTC. Its translation: CAISESSERYNEQFF.

CDR3 loop: CSARGLAFENEQFF. Here the CDR3 DNA reads TGCAGTGCTAGAGGACTAGCGTTTGAAAATGAGCAGTTCTTC. The chain uses TRBV20-1 and TRBJ2-1; the match to TRBD2 covers 8 bases. There are 14 residues in the CDR3. CDR1 is DFQATT and CDR2 is SNEGSKA in the germline V gene (reference sequence). After removal of 1 base from V and 7 bases from J, the junction contained 6 bases not matched to a gene.

The V gene is TRBV6-2 or TRBV6-3, the J gene TRBJ2-7, with D possibly TRBD1 on 6 matching bases. CDR3 length: 13 residues. The germline V and J ends were trimmed by 10 bases and 2 bases, with 15 bases remaining between them. CDR1 is MNHEY and CDR2 is SVGEGT in the germline V gene. The CDR3 here is CATSTGPTYEQYF. CDR3 DNA: TGTGCCACCTCGACAGGTCCTACCTACGAGCAGTACTTC.

The gene calls are TRBV28 and TRBJ2-1; TRBD2 matches 7 bases. Germline V gene data show CDR1 as MDHEN and CDR2 as SYDVKM. This CDR3 contains 17 residues. V gave up 3 bases and J gave up 1 base; unmatched junction bases: 9. CDR3 DNA sequence: TGTGCCAGCAGTTTGGGGGGTGGCGGGAGATCCTACAATGAGCAGTTCTTC. Encoded protein: CASSLGGGGRSYNEQFF.

This clonotype appeared a few times. The chain carries TRBV9 and TRBJ2-1; 7 positions agree with TRBD1. V lost 3 bases and J lost 10; bases outside the gene matches: 4. The V gene's germline CDR1 is SGDLS and CDR2 YYNGEE. The CDR3 contains 12 residues. The CDR3 DNA sequence: TGTGCCAGCAGCGCGACAGGGAGAGAGCAGTTCTTC. Its protein product is CASSATGREQFF.

The V gene is TRBV4-1, the J gene TRBJ2-1, with D perhaps TRBD1 or TRBD2 (5 bases each). The V and J ends lost 6 bases and 2 bases respectively, with 17 bases between them. The germline gives CDR1 MGHRA, CDR2 YSYEKL. This CDR3 has 16 residues. The CDR3 DNA reads as TGCGCCAGCAGAGGATCCGGGACGTCCGCCTACAATGAGCAGTTCTTC. It codes for CASRGSGTSAYNEQFF.

This clonotype was found a few times. The rearrangement uses TRBV6-1 and TRBJ1-2; weak D call: TRBD1 (6 bases). The ends were cut back, 7 bases at V and 8 bases at J, with 17 bases in the middle. This CDR3 comprises 13 residues. From germline, CDR1 is MNHNS and CDR2 SASEGT. CDR3 region: CASTQQGGKGYTF. DNA for the CDR3: TGTGCCAGCACTCAACAGGGCGGGAAAGGCTACACCTTC.

This clonotype appeared many times. At one end the junction does not follow the germline gene, possibly because of a read error. The chain joins TRBV7-9 to TRBJ2-2, with 8 bases lining up with TRBD1. Looked up from germline, CDR1 is SEHNR and CDR2 is FQNEAQ (reference sequence). CDR3 length: 16 residues. In DNA form, the CDR3 reads TGTGCCAGCACCTTATCGACAGGGGCGAACACCGGGGAGCTGTTTTTT. The encoded protein is CASTLSTGANTGELFF.

J is TRBJ1-2 and V is TRBV25-1; D unresolved. The ends were cut back, 3 bases at V and 0 bases at J, with 5 bases in the middle. This CDR3 is built from 13 residues. Germline CDR1 and CDR2: MGHDK and SYGVNS. The CDR3 nucleotides read TGTGCCAGCAGTGACGCAGCTAACTATGGCTACACCTTC. Protein: CASSDAANYGYTF.

This clonotype has a handful of counts. This chain links TRBV20-1 with TRBJ2-7, with D tentatively TRBD1 or TRBD2 (6 bases each). Trimming pared 1 base from V and 1 base from J, leaving 17 bases between. Germline assignment: CDR1 DFQATT and CDR2 SNEGSKA (reference sequence). The CDR3 covers 16 residues. CDR3 sequence: CSARAPGRGPSYEQYF. In DNA, the CDR3 is TGCAGTGCTAGAGCCCCTGGCCGGGGGCCGTCCTACGAGCAGTACTTC.

This clonotype turned up a few times. The chain joins TRBV5-1 to TRBJ2-5; no clear D gene. Per the germline V gene, CDR1 is SGHRS and CDR2 is YFSETQ. The CDR3 extends over 13 amino acids. Trimming left V 4 bases short and J 0 bases short, with 7 bases between. Here the CDR3 DNA reads TGCGCCAGCAGCGCAGCCTACCAAGAGACCCAGTACTTC. Protein sequence: CASSAAYQETQYF.

This clonotype showed up many times. The chain employs TRBV12-3 or TRBV12-4 and TRBJ1-3; D gene unclear. CDR3 length: 17 residues. Trimming removed 2 bases at V and 0 bases at J, with 14 bases between. As DNA, the CDR3 is TGTGCCAGCAGTTTACTTCTAGCCCTCTCCTCTGGAAACACCATATATTTT. Protein product: CASSLLLALSSGNTIYF.

The J gene is TRBJ2-7, the V gene TRBV4-2; 7 bases fit TRBD1. The germline gives CDR1 LGHNA, CDR2 YNFKEQ. The CDR3 is 14 residues long. The junction had 6 bases not matched to a gene; V was cut back by 1 base and J by 6 bases. The CDR3 region has the DNA TGTGCCAGCAGCCAAGCCTCAACAGGGGCCGAGCAGTACTTC. Amino acids: CASSQASTGAEQYF.

V usage is TRBV12-3 or TRBV12-4 and J usage is TRBJ1-5; 7 bases fit TRBD1. The CDR3 runs to 15 residues. V trimming: 6 bases; J trimming: 1 base; junction bases outside the gene matches: 6. The CDR3 DNA reads as TGTGCCAGCAGGTTAACAGGGGCGAGCAATCAGCCCCAGCATTTT. Amino acids: CASRLTGASNQPQHF.

This clonotype has at least ten counts. V is TRBV5-1 and J is TRBJ2-2; D is unclear. The CDR3 spans 15 residues. Deletions cut 3 bases from V and 1 base from J, with 10 bases between. Germline CDR1 SGHRS, CDR2 YFSETQ. As DNA, the CDR3 is TGCGCCAGCAGCTGGTCACAAGGGAACACCGGGGAGCTGTTTTTT. It specifies CASSWSQGNTGELFF.

CDR3 DNA: TGTGCCAGCAGCCAAGATCTCGGCCAGGGGTCTTTCAATGAGCAGTTCTTC. Its translation is CASSQDLGQGSFNEQFF. J is TRBJ2-1 and V is TRBV4-2, with D tentatively TRBD1 (6 bases). V lost 0 bases and J lost 6, with 18 bases in between. The CDR3 totals 17 residues. Germline V CDR1 and CDR2: LGHNA, YNFKEQ.

The chain employs TRBV7-2 and TRBJ2-3; D gene unclear. V was pared by 0 bases and J by 6 bases, with 16 bases between. Germline assignment: CDR1 SGHTA and CDR2 FQGNSA. This CDR3 is 16 amino acids long. The CDR3 region has the DNA TGTGCCAGCAGCTTAGCGCTTCAGGTTGCACGGGATACGCAGTATTTT. This codes for CASSLALQVARDTQYF. The whole variable domain, filled in from reference TRBV7-2 and TRBJ2-3, reads GAGVSQSPSNKVTEKGKDVELRCDPISGHTALYWYRQSLGQGLEFLIYFQGNSAPDKSGLPSDRFSAERTGGSVSTLTIQRTQQEDSAVYLCASSLALQVARDTQYFGPGTRLTVL.

The chain carries TRBV11-2 and TRBJ2-1, with 8 bases fitting TRBD2. The V gene end was trimmed by 5 bases and the J gene end by 2 bases; junction bases not matched to a gene: 8. The CDR3 covers 16 residues. Germline CDR1 reads SGHAT; CDR2 reads FQNNGV. CDR3 nucleotides: TGTGCCAGCAGCCCCCCCACTAGCGGTCCCTACAATGAGCAGTTCTTC. This sequence encodes CASSPPTSGPYNEQFF.

This chain joins TRBV29-1 and TRBJ2-1, with D uncertain. Germline V gives CDR1 SQVTM, CDR2 ANQGSEA. Deletions cut 4 bases from V and 1 base from J, with 11 bases between. This CDR3 has 14 amino acids. CDR3 sequence (DNA): TGCAGCGTTGCTGTTGAGTTTTCCTACAATGAGCAGTTCTTC. It translates to CSVAVEFSYNEQFF.

The chain joins TRBV12-3 or TRBV12-4 to TRBJ2-3; D is uncertain. The V and J ends lost 4 bases and 6 bases respectively, with 11 bases between them. CDR3 length: 13 residues. CDR3 DNA: TGTGCCAGCAGTTCTGGGGTCAGGGATACGCAGTATTTT. Translated, it gives CASSSGVRDTQYF.

The V gene is TRBV28, the J gene TRBJ1-4; 7 bases fit TRBD1. V shed 6 bases, J shed 8 bases, and the junction held 9 bases outside the gene matches. Germline CDR1 MDHEN, CDR2 SYDVKM. This CDR3 comprises 14 residues. The CDR3 nucleotides are TGTGCCAGCAGCACCCCCGAGGGGGCCGAAAAACTGTTTTTT. It encodes CASSTPEGAEKLFF.

This chain connects TRBV23-1 to TRBJ2-3, with 10 bases that match TRBD2. TRBV23-1 counts as an open reading frame of uncertain function. The CDR3 is 19 residues long. Germline trimming cut 2 bases from V and 6 bases from J; bases unmatched to any gene: 17. In DNA form, the CDR3 reads TGCGCCAGCAGTCAACCCCGACTAGCGGGTGTACGGACAGGGGATACGCAGTATTTT. Its protein product is CASSQPRLAGVRTGDTQYF.